The 21 T cell receptor beta chains below were found in one sample sequenced in a study of CD8 T cells in ankylosing spondylitis. Their recognized antigens are unknown. TCRdb re-derived calls from the 5' RACE reads in MiXCR, one entry per CDR3 protein. This table has more than 400,000 distinct CDR3 sequences, 5.3% appearing once. Study-level points and caveats: Characteristic of ankylosing spondylitis blood, it appeared, was a TCR beta motif comprising several highly homologous variants.

The material sequenced was blood, either unsorted or a sorted T cell fraction (not recorded which). These receptors originate from a male donor with ankylosing spondylitis.

The chain carries TRBV7-2 and TRBJ2-5, with 7 bases that match TRBD2. CDR1 and CDR2 from the germline V gene are SGHTA and FQGNSA. The CDR3 has 16 residues. V lost 4 bases, J lost 2 bases, and 10 bases stayed unmatched. Here the CDR3 reads CASSSPGGAEQETQYF. For the CDR3, the DNA is TGTGCCAGCAGCTCCCCGGGGGGAGCGGAGCAAGAGACCCAGTACTTC.

This clonotype was seen at least ten times. The chain couples TRBV6-2 or TRBV6-3 to TRBJ2-7; 7 bases agree with TRBD2. The CDR3 is 14 residues long. CDR1 is MNHEY and CDR2 is SVGEGT in the germline V gene. With 4 bases clipped from V and 0 bases from J, the junction kept 3 bases outside the gene matches. CDR3 sequence (DNA): TGTGCCAGCAGTTTTGCTAGCGGCTCCTACGAGCAGTACTTC. This sequence encodes CASSFASGSYEQYF.

Ten or more counts support this clonotype. The chain carries TRBV27 and TRBJ2-4; D perhaps matches TRBD1 (7 bases). In germline, CDR1 is MNHEY, CDR2 SMNVEV (reference sequence). CDR3 length: 14 amino acids. V gave up 4 bases and J gave up 7 bases, with 14 bases separating them. The CDR3 DNA reads as TGTGCCAGCAGTTCGTTGACAGGGAGGAACATTCAGTACTTC. Protein: CASSSLTGRNIQYF.

There are many counts of this clonotype. The V call is TRBV20-1, the J call TRBJ2-7; D uncertain. V was cut by 0 bases and J by 0 bases, with 3 bases left in between. Germline V CDR1 and CDR2: DFQATT, SNEGSKA (reference sequence). This CDR3 contains 12 residues. CDR3 residues: CSARDNSYEQYF. In DNA, the CDR3 is TGCAGTGCTAGAGATAACTCCTACGAGCAGTACTTC.

This chain joins TRBV2 and TRBJ2-5; D not resolved. CDR3 size: 13 residues. V was shortened by 6 bases and J by 5 bases, with 13 bases between the two germline ends. Germline V gene data show CDR1 as SNHLY and CDR2 as FYNNEI. The CDR3 region has the DNA TGTGCCAGCAGAGCCGACGACCGGGAGACCCAGTACTTC. This codes for CASRADDRETQYF.

This clonotype was seen at least ten times. The J gene is TRBJ2-5, the V gene TRBV9, with 7 bases lining up with TRBD1. CDR3 length: 16 residues. J was trimmed by 2 bases and V by 3 bases; bases with no gene match: 10. Germline V CDR1 and CDR2: SGDLS, YYNGEE. This chain's CDR3 is CASSAGQLGGQETQYF. The CDR3 nucleotides read TGTGCCAGCAGCGCGGGACAGCTCGGCGGACAAGAGACCCAGTACTTC.

This clonotype was recorded at least ten times. The chain combines TRBV10-3 with TRBJ1-2, with D hard to call. The ends were cut back, 2 bases at V and 3 bases at J, with 7 bases in the middle. The CDR3 consists of 13 residues. Germline lookup yields CDR1 ENHRY and CDR2 SYGVKD. CDR3 sequence (DNA): TGTGCCATCAGTGAGAAGGCGTACTATGGCTACACCTTC. Encoded protein: CAISEKAYYGYTF.

At least ten counts were recorded for this clonotype. This rearrangement joins TRBV20-1 to TRBJ1-5, with D perhaps matching TRBD1 (6 bases). V dropped 4 bases and J dropped 0 bases, with 16 bases sitting between them. Germline V gene data show CDR1 as DFQATT and CDR2 as SNEGSKA (reference sequence). The CDR3 has 16 residues. CDR3 sequence reads: CSAIKGTGYSNQPQHF. CDR3 DNA: TGCAGTGCTATCAAGGGTACAGGGTATAGCAATCAGCCCCAGCATTTT.

This clonotype appeared a few times. The gene calls are TRBV7-9 and TRBJ2-2, with D maybe TRBD2 (6 bases). CDR3 length: 12 residues. The V end lost 11 bases, the J end lost 5 bases, and 12 bases lay between the germline ends. Germline V gives CDR1 SEHNR, CDR2 FQNEAQ (reference sequence). The CDR3 DNA is TGTGCCGTGGCGCGGGGAACCGGGGAGCTGTTTTTT. This sequence encodes CAVARGTGELFF.

This clonotype was seen at least ten times. V is TRBV20-1 and J is TRBJ2-5; D is undetermined. Trimming cost V 5 bases and J 2 bases, with 18 bases left between them. The CDR3 spans 15 residues. The V gene's germline CDR1 is DFQATT and CDR2 SNEGSKA (reference sequence). The DNA of the CDR3 is TGCAGTGCTCCCCCGGTCGCACAGATACAAGAGACCCAGTACTTC. It yields the protein CSAPPVAQIQETQYF.

This clonotype was detected many times. V is TRBV7-2 and J is TRBJ1-1, with D unresolved. This CDR3 has 13 amino acids. Germline-derived CDR1 and CDR2 are SGHTA and FQGNSA. Trimming stripped 6 bases from V and 0 bases from J, with 8 bases between. In nucleotides, the CDR3 is TGTGCCAGCAGGGCAGTCCTGAACACTGAAGCTTTCTTT. Protein product: CASRAVLNTEAFF. Variable domain in full (rest from reference TRBV7-2 and TRBJ1-1): GAGVSQSPSNKVTEKGKDVELRCDPISGHTALYWYRQSLGQGLEFLIYFQGNSAPDKSGLPSDRFSAERTGGSVSTLTIQRTQQEDSAVYLCASRAVLNTEAFFGQGTRLTVV.

The V call is TRBV10-2, the J call TRBJ1-1; the D is unclear. The CDR3 runs to 17 residues. Germline CDR1 is WSHSY and CDR2 is SAAADI. The V gene lost 6 bases and the J gene lost 0 bases, with 20 bases spanning the gap. CDR3 residues: CASRARAGSIMNTEAFF. The CDR3 DNA sequence: TGCGCCAGCAGAGCCCGGGCCGGTAGCATTATGAACACTGAAGCTTTCTTT.

This clonotype showed up just a few times. The chain uses TRBV20-1 and TRBJ2-1; TRBD1 might be the D (5 bases). The CDR3 extends over 15 amino acids. CDR1 DFQATT and CDR2 SNEGSKA come from the germline V gene (reference sequence). V gave up 4 bases and J gave up 0 bases, with 13 bases separating them. The CDR3 nucleotides are TGCAGTGCTAAGGGGCCCACCTTCTCCTACAATGAGCAGTTCTTC. This sequence encodes CSAKGPTFSYNEQFF.

This clonotype was counted ten times or more. This chain connects TRBV5-6 to TRBJ2-7; D is possibly TRBD1 (5 bases). Trimming took 4 bases from V and 5 from J, leaving 16 bases between them. Per the germline V gene, CDR1 is SGHDT and CDR2 is YYEEEE. CDR3 length equals 14 residues. CDR3 in amino acids: CASSGKQGSDEQYF. CDR3 nucleotides: TGTGCCAGCAGCGGAAAGCAGGGAAGCGACGAGCAGTACTTC.

This clonotype showed up many times. The rearrangement links TRBV4-3 to TRBJ1-2; TRBD1 aligns across 9 bases. Trimming removed 3 bases from V and 4 bases from J; junction bases left unmatched: 15. This CDR3 has 18 amino acids. Per germline, CDR1 LGHNA and CDR2 YSLEER. CDR3 sequence: CASSQARDRDYPFYGYTF. Written as DNA, the CDR3 is TGCGCCAGCAGCCAGGCCCGGGACAGGGATTATCCCTTCTATGGCTACACCTTC.

Many counts were recorded for this clonotype. The CDR3 loop reads CASSRRSGTGSTGELFF. CDR3 nucleotides: TGTGCCAGCAGCCGAAGATCCGGGACAGGAAGCACCGGGGAGCTGTTTTTT. The chain employs TRBV12-3 or TRBV12-4 and TRBJ2-2, with 8 positions matching TRBD1. The CDR3 runs to 17 residues. V gave up 6 bases and J gave up 4 bases; unmatched junction bases: 13.

This clonotype appeared many times. The V gene is TRBV5-1, the J gene TRBJ2-1; D may be TRBD1 or TRBD2 (5 bases each). The CDR3 extends over 14 amino acids. V lost 0 bases and J lost 7, with 11 bases in between. Germline V gene data show CDR1 as SGHRS and CDR2 as YFSETQ. The CDR3: CASSLEGWGNEQFF. The CDR3 DNA reads as TGCGCCAGCAGCTTGGAGGGTTGGGGGAATGAGCAGTTCTTC.

The V call is TRBV27, the J call TRBJ2-3, with a weak D call TRBD1 (5 bases). CDR1 and CDR2 (germline): MNHEY, SMNVEV (reference sequence). Trimming left V 5 bases short and J 2 bases short, with 14 bases between. CDR3 length: 15 residues. In DNA form, the CDR3 reads TGTGCCAGCAGTCCGTGGAATGGACACACAGATACGCAGTATTTT. It encodes CASSPWNGHTDTQYF.

This clonotype occurred many times. V and J are TRBV5-1 and TRBJ2-1, with unresolved D. Trimming took off 1 base at V and 4 bases at J, with 9 bases between the two ends. Germline lookup yields CDR1 SGHRS and CDR2 YFSETQ. There are 14 residues in the CDR3. In DNA, the CDR3 is TGCGCCAGCAGCTTGAGGACCGCTTACAATGAGCAGTTCTTC. Amino acid sequence: CASSLRTAYNEQFF.

This clonotype was seen at least ten times. The chain has TRBV15 and TRBJ1-1; maybe TRBD1 (5 bases). Germline values: CDR1 LNHNV, CDR2 YYDKDF (reference sequence). Trimming removed 1 base at V and 2 bases at J, with 11 bases between. This CDR3 is 15 amino acids long. CDR3 in DNA: TGTGCCACCAGCAGAGGCGGGGCGGGAAACACTGAAGCTTTCTTT. Its translation: CATSRGGAGNTEAFF.

This clonotype was found many times. The chain employs TRBV6-7 and TRBJ2-1; no clear D. TRBV6-7 is placed among ORFs of uncertain function. This CDR3 is built from 12 residues. Trimming stripped 2 bases from V and 9 bases from J, with 8 bases between. The CDR3 coding sequence is TGTGCCAGCAGTTACAAGGCGAGTGAGCAGTTCTTC. Amino acid sequence: CASSYKASEQFF.